This T cell receptor (beta chain) was retrieved from a study of vaccination and CD4 T cells after COVID-19 (dated by TCRdb to between 2021 and 2023). Context from the whole study: Every convalescent patient had a positive nasal swab PCR test for SARS-CoV-2, with mild disease in about 9 patients and severe disease in one. Six males and four females were included in the convalescent cohort, with two Hispanic individuals, seven Caucasians, two Asians and one multiracial person represented. Participants received two doses of either the Pfizer-BioNTech BNT162b2 vaccine (n=8) or the Moderna mRNA-1273 vaccine (n=2). Post-COVID blood samples were collected from convalescent patients a median of approximately 93 days after diagnosis, with a range of about 35 to 161 days. Post-vaccine blood samples were obtained a median of about 70 days after the second vaccine dose, with a range of about 13 to 250 days. Culture stimuli were overlapping spike peptide pools from SARS-CoV-2 and from the common cold coronaviruses HCoV-NL63, HCoV-OC43 and HCoV-229E. As controls, cultures received a CEFX viral epitope pool (the positive control), an HIV-1 Nef peptide pool (the negative control), or no peptide at all. In ten to eleven COVID-19 convalescent patients and 4 infection-naive healthy vaccine recipients, researchers compared the spike-specific CD4+ TCR repertoire from before mRNA vaccination with the repertoire from after. Points the paper makes about the study in general: An increase in the median number of SARS-CoV-2-reactive clonotypes from approximately 23 after infection to 38 after vaccination was observed, but the change was not found to be significant. Among the post-vaccine SARS-CoV-2-reactive clones in convalescent patients, a median about 87% showed up only after vaccination, which suggests vaccine-specific priming. In convalescent patients, nearly all vaccine-specific clones (304 of 307) were found to be mono-reactive for SARS-CoV-2 spike rather than cross-reactive with common cold coronaviruses. Relatively few convalescent patients were included in the study, and early timepoints after natural infection were not analyzed.

Trimmed from V: 3 bases; trimmed from J: 6 bases; junction bases lacking a gene match: 6. CDR1 KGHSH and CDR2 LQKENI are derived from the germline V gene. The CDR3, cysteine through phenylalanine, is 15 amino acids long. The entry retains the CDR3 DNA only, 45 bases that are in frame from base 1. The library was prepared using PCR. TCR sequencing of DNA from cultured CD4+ T cells used the Oncomine TCR Beta short-read assay at the Johns Hopkins FTIC core. Genomic DNA was extracted from the cultured CD4+ T cells with the QIAamp micro DNA kit. The Oncomine TCR Beta libraries from cultured CD4+ T cells were pooled using unique dual indexes and then sequenced on an Illumina iSeq 100. For the original study's pipeline: Non-productive sequences were filtered out, and CDR3s that did not start with C, did not end with F or W, or were shorter than 7 amino acids were discarded. The MANAFEST web application identified antigen-specific clonotypes by comparing peptide-stimulated wells against reference wells and other culture wells. An FDR below 0.05, an odds ratio above 5, and a productive frequency above 0.1% in at least two of three replicate wells were required for clones to be considered positive. A clonotype counted as cross-reactive if it showed significant expansion both in the SARS-CoV-2 spike wells and in at least one common cold coronavirus spike condition. Levenshtein distances (stringdist) and unrooted phylogenetic trees (ape) in R version 3.6.1 were used to assess CDR3 homology. TCRdb redid the processing of the public reads, applying fastp at Q25 and MiXCR, and retained in-frame beta chains. Rows matching on CDR3 protein sequence are summarized as one entry with the most common DNA and genes. TCRdb's processing, not the study's, gives the V and J calls here. The sample table shows 22,000 or so distinct CDR3 sequences, and 45% to 60% are seen once. Jointly, the top ten make up less than 7% of the sample.

In this sample, this clonotype turned up a few times. No cognate antigen has been identified for it. There are no base qualities to consult, and no much larger clone falls within one base. This specimen's treatment or condition label, per the study, means: roughly 11-day PBMC culture with coronavirus spike peptide pools or control peptides (ViraFEST assay). To expand antigen-specific T cells with peptide pools and then pick out the expanded clonotypes through TCR sequencing, the study relied on the ViraFEST assay. The convalescent patients' positive SARS-CoV-2 PCR tests were from March to December 2020, which was before the Alpha, Beta and Delta variants emerged in the United States. Each well held some 2 million PBMCs cultured with around 9 ug/ml peptide pools in IMDM containing 5% human AB serum and 9.5 to 10 IU/ml IL-2. On days 3 and 7, half of the culture medium was replaced with fresh IL-2-containing medium. After roughly 9 days of culture, CD4+ T cells were isolated by negative selection with the EasySep CD4+ T cell isolation kit. Ficoll-Paque Plus gradient centrifugation was used to isolate PBMCs from whole blood, and the isolated PBMCs were then either used fresh or cryopreserved at -140C. In general, triplicate wells were set up for every culture condition.

Material for sequencing was CD4+ T cells from blood, cultured in vitro. The receptor was isolated from a human donor who had recovered from COVID-19. Recombination linked TRBV18 to TRBJ1-5; TRBD1 lines up with 9 middle nucleotides. The CDR3 corresponds to CASSPITGGTQPQHF. DNA sequence: TGTGCCAGCTCACCGATTACAGGGGGCACTCAGCCCCAGCATTTT.